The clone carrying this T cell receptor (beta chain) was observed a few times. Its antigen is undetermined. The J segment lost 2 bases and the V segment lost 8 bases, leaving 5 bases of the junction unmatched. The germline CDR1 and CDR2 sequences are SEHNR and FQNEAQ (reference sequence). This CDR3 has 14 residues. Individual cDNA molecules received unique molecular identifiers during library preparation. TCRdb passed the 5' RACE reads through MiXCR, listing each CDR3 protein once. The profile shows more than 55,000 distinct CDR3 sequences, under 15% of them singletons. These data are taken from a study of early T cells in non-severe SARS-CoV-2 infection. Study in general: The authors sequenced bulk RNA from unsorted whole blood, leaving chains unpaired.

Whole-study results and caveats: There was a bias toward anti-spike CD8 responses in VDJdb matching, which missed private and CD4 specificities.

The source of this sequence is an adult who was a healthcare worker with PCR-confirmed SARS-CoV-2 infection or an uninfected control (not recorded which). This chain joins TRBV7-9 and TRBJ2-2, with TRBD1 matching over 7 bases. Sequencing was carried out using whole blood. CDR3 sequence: CASDGQVNTGELFF. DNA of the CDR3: TGTGCCAGCGATGGACAGGTCAACACCGGGGAGCTGTTTTTT.